The 14 T cell receptor beta chains below come from one sample, sequenced in a study of cytomegalovirus exposure and HLA in healthy donors. Amplification used 60 Vbeta primers and 13 Jbeta primers. Generated by immunoSEQ multiplex PCR, the TCRdb table keeps only in-frame clones and is missing some. The profile shows approximately 100,000 clones, 77% of them singletons. Sequencing was carried out using PBMCs. The source is a woman aged 40 to 49 in good health and CMV-seronegative.

The chain carries TRBV7-6 and TRBJ1-6, with D uncertain. Germline CDR1 SGHVS, CDR2 FNYEAQ. Trimming removed 2 bases from V and 6 bases from J, with 26 bases in between. The CDR3 has 20 residues. DNA for the CDR3: TGTGCCAGCAGCTTACGGTGGAGAGGAGGTCGTGGCGCTTCTAATTCACCCCTCCACTTT. Residues: CASSLRWRGGRGASNSPLHF.

This clone was picked up a small number of times. V is TRBV18 and J is TRBJ2-1, with D possibly matching TRBD2 (5 bases). With 3 bases removed from V and 4 bases from J, the gap between germline ends came to 16 bases. From germline, CDR1 is KGHSH and CDR2 LQKENI. The CDR3 has 16 residues. Written as DNA, the CDR3 is TGTGCCAGCTCACCGGGAGCGCCTAGCCTATACAATGAGCAGTTCTTC. Translated: CASSPGAPSLYNEQFF.

The chain employs TRBV5-1 and TRBJ2-1, with 10 bases identical to TRBD2. Per germline, CDR1 SGHRS and CDR2 YFSETQ. V lost 3 bases, J lost 8 bases, and 11 bases stayed unmatched. The CDR3 spans 16 residues. CDR3 in amino acids: CASSYSSGGAKDEQFF. The DNA for the CDR3 is TGCGCCAGCAGCTACTCGAGCGGGGGGGCCAAGGATGAGCAGTTCTTC.

The V and J genes are TRBV7-8 and TRBJ1-1; D gene unclear. CDR1 SGHVS and CDR2 FQNEAQ come from the germline V gene. CDR3 length equals 15 residues. Trimming shortened V by 3 bases and J by 3 bases, and 14 bases separated the two germline ends. The CDR3 DNA follows: TGTGCCAGCAGCTTTCCCCCCCCGGCGGACACTGAAGCTTTCTTT. It specifies CASSFPPPADTEAFF.

V usage is TRBV5-1 and J usage is TRBJ2-2; 9 bases are a match to TRBD1. After removal of 8 bases from V and 5 bases from J, the junction contained 4 bases not matched to a gene. Germline CDR1 reads SGHRS; CDR2 reads YFSETQ. This CDR3 has 13 residues. DNA of the CDR3: TGCGCCAGTGGACAGGGGTGGACCGGGGAGCTGTTTTTT. This codes for CASGQGWTGELFF.

There are a few counts of this clone. V is TRBV6-6 and J is TRBJ1-1, with 7 bases identical to TRBD1. After removal of 4 bases from V and 1 base from J, the junction contained 6 bases not matched to a gene. From germline, CDR1 is MNHNY and CDR2 SVGAGI (reference sequence). The CDR3 length is 15 residues. The DNA for the CDR3 is TGTGCCAGCAGTTCGACAGGGTCAAGGAACACTGAAGCTTTCTTT. The encoded protein is CASSSTGSRNTEAFF.

The chain recombines TRBV5-6 with TRBJ2-1; D is ambiguous. Trimming took off 2 bases at V and 5 bases at J, with 5 bases between the two ends. CDR1 SGHDT and CDR2 YYEEEE come from the germline V gene. There are 12 residues in the CDR3. The CDR3 nucleotides are TGTGCCAGCAGCTTCCAAAACAATGAGCAGTTCTTC. Its protein product is CASSFQNNEQFF.

The chain recombines TRBV9 with TRBJ2-3, with 7 bases matching TRBD1. The CDR3 loop spans 15 amino acids. V lost 4 bases to trimming and J lost 2 bases; unmatched junction nucleotides: 7. Looked up from germline, CDR1 is SGDLS and CDR2 is YYNGEE. The CDR3 sequence is CASSLRQGATDTQYF. CDR3 DNA: TGTGCCAGCAGCCTACGACAGGGCGCCACAGATACGCAGTATTTT.

The J gene is TRBJ1-1, the V gene TRBV12-5, with 8 bases lining up with TRBD1. V shed 6 bases and J 1 base; nucleotides not matched to a gene: 7. This CDR3 has 15 residues. CDR1 and CDR2 (germline): LGHNT, FRNRAP. The CDR3 loop is CASGPGQGQNTEAFF. For the CDR3, the DNA is TGTGCTAGTGGACCCGGACAGGGACAGAACACTGAAGCTTTCTTT. Variable domain in full (rest from reference TRBV12-5 and TRBJ1-1): DARVTQTPRHKVTEMGQEVTMRCQPILGHNTVFWYRQTMMQGLELLAYFRNRAPLDDSGMPKDRFSAEMPDATLATLKIQPSEPRDSAVYFCASGPGQGQNTEAFFGQGTRLTVV.

The rearrangement uses TRBV15 and TRBJ1-6, with a possible D match to TRBD1 (5 bases). Trimming pared 1 base from V and 9 bases from J, leaving 13 bases between. The CDR3 contains 15 residues. Germline CDR1 and CDR2: LNHNV and YYDKDF (reference sequence). CDR3 sequence (DNA): TGTGCCACCAGCAGAGTGGGGGGACCCATTTCACCCCTCCACTTT. Protein: CATSRVGGPISPLHF.

The chain couples TRBV6-6 to TRBJ2-7, with D maybe TRBD1 (6 bases). Per the germline V gene, CDR1 is MNHNY and CDR2 is SVGAGI (reference sequence). With 11 bases removed from V and 2 bases from J, the gap between germline ends came to 16 bases. CDR3 length: 13 residues. CDR3 sequence reads: CAHRARDTYEQYF. CDR3 nucleotides: TGTGCCCACCGGGCAAGGGACACCTACGAGCAGTACTTC.

This sequence joins TRBV6-6 and TRBJ1-2; 7 nucleotides align to TRBD1. This CDR3 has 12 residues. Germline assignment: CDR1 MNHNY and CDR2 SVGAGI (reference sequence). With V trimmed by 8 bases and J by 2 bases, 2 bases remained unmatched. As DNA, the CDR3 is TGTGCCAGCTTGACAGGGAACTATGGCTACACCTTC. The encoded protein is CASLTGNYGYTF.

This sequence joins TRBV5-6 and TRBJ2-7, with D possibly being TRBD1 (5 bases). CDR1 and CDR2 from the germline V gene are SGHDT and YYEEEE. CDR3 length: 11 amino acids. Trimming pared 2 bases from V and 7 bases from J, leaving 7 bases between. The CDR3 here is CASSFAGEQYF. The CDR3, as DNA: TGTGCCAGCAGCTTCGCAGGGGAGCAGTACTTC.

This sequence joins TRBV5-1 and TRBJ1-1; tentative D call: TRBD1 (5 bases). In germline, CDR1 is SGHRS, CDR2 YFSETQ. V dropped 3 bases and J dropped 3 bases, with 9 bases sitting between them. This CDR3 has 13 amino acids. The CDR3 here is CASSWRGDTEAFF. The CDR3 DNA sequence: TGCGCCAGCAGCTGGCGGGGCGACACTGAAGCTTTCTTT. Using reference TRBV5-1 and TRBJ1-1 for the parts outside the CDR3, the full variable domain is KAGVTQTPRYLIKTRGQQVTLSCSPISGHRSVSWYQQTPGQGLQFLFEYFSETQRNKGNFPGRFSGRQFSNSRSEMNVSTLELGDSALYLCASSWRGDTEAFFGQGTRLTVV.